This TCR beta chain was identified during a study of metastatic and nonmetastatic thyroid tumors (dated by TCRdb to about 2020). Background on the whole study: Repertoires from peripheral blood and from tumor or nodule tissue samples of malignant and benign thyroid patients were compared. What the authors observed across the whole study: In both blood and tumor samples, malignant tumors were reported to have significantly higher TCR beta diversity than benign nodules.

None of the patients had been given any treatment before thyroid surgery. Using T-cell receptor beta sequencing, the researchers looked back retrospectively at clinical samples from patients, gathered between about 2011 and 2019. Many counts were recorded for this clone. The specificity of this receptor is unknown. Base qualities are not recorded, but no much larger clone differs from it by a single base. The germline V gene provides CDR1 KGHSH and CDR2 LQKENI. The CDR3 goes from the cysteine to the phenylalanine over 14 residues. Only the CDR3 portion is preserved as DNA: 42 bases, with reading frame beginning at the first base. V is pared back by 1 base and J by 2 bases, with 6 bases lying between the germline termini. The library was produced with PCR. Sequencing relied on an Illumina HiSeq 4000. High-throughput sequencing was used to profile the TCR beta-chain CDR3 region of each patient. On the study's bioinformatics: Drawing on CDR3 differences between clinicopathological groups, the researchers built a classifier meant to tell apart patients with distant-metastatic papillary thyroid cancer. The Shannon index was used to assess repertoire diversity, and the Morisita-Horn index was used to assess tumor-blood repertoire similarity. TCRdb redid the processing of the public reads, applying fastp at Q25 and MiXCR, and retained in-frame beta chains. What appears here as the V and J calls and clone size reflects TCRdb's work, not the paper's. For this sample the table gives tens of thousands of clones, of which 20% were detected only once. The top ten clonotypes cover about 4.5% of the sample.

This TCR was sampled from a female donor with papillary thyroid cancer or a benign thyroid nodule (not recorded which). Some clones in this sample may be carry-over from other donors' samples. Recombination connected TRBV18 to TRBJ2-1; the D segment could be TRBD1, given 6 matching bases. The sample consisted of adjacent normal tissue. The base sequence is TGTGCCAGCTCACCACGGGACACCTACAATGAGCAGTTCTTC. It codes for CASSPRDTYNEQFF.